Following are 21 T cell receptor beta chains from one sample sequenced in a study of siplizumab effects on memory and regulatory T cells. Profiled with immunoSEQ multiplex PCR; TCRdb holds only in-frame clones, not every one. The data hold over 15,000 clones, with around half observed a single time. Which antigens these TCRs recognize remains unknown. Cells of the mixed lymphocyte reaction were cocultured at 37 degrees C for about 6 days. Material for sequencing was CFSE-low (dividing) CD4+ T cells sorted from an allogeneic mixed lymphocyte reaction. The receptors were gathered from a human donor in good health; the cells came from an allogeneic mixed lymphocyte reaction.

In its sample, this clone ranks as medium-sized. V usage is TRBV7-8 and J usage is TRBJ2-3; no clear D gene. Germline-derived CDR1 and CDR2 are SGHVS and FQNEAQ. The CDR3 contains 11 residues. The germline V and J ends were trimmed by 2 bases and 6 bases, with 3 bases remaining between them. The CDR3 protein is CASSLRDTQYF. CDR3 coding DNA: TGTGCCAGCAGCTTAAGGGATACGCAGTATTTT. The whole variable domain, filled in from reference TRBV7-8 and TRBJ2-3, reads GAGVSQSPRYKVAKRGQDVALRCDPISGHVSLFWYQQALGQGPEFLTYFQNEAQLDKSGLPSDRFFAERPEGSVSTLKIQRTQQEDSAVYLCASSLRDTQYFGPGTRLTVL.

This chain links TRBV15 with TRBJ2-7; unclear D gene. V was shortened by 5 bases and J by 6 bases, with 14 bases between the two germline ends. CDR3 size: 13 residues. The germline V gene encodes CDR1 LNHNV and CDR2 YYDKDF (reference sequence). CDR3 region: CATSGNPWAEQYF. The CDR3 nucleotides are TGTGCCACCAGCGGAAACCCATGGGCCGAGCAGTACTTC.

This chain uses TRBV7-9 with TRBJ2-1; D not certain. V was trimmed by 1 base and J by 6 bases, leaving 13 bases between them. Looked up from germline, CDR1 is SEHNR and CDR2 is FQNEAQ (reference sequence). CDR3 length: 15 residues. CDR3: CASSLEGHRANEQFF. Here the CDR3 DNA reads TGTGCCAGCAGCTTAGAGGGCCACAGAGCCAATGAGCAGTTCTTC.

By frequency in the sample, this clone is medium-sized (0.01 to 0.1%). The rearrangement joins TRBV5-5 to TRBJ2-3; TRBD1 aligns across 10 bases. Looked up from germline, CDR1 is SGHKS and CDR2 is YYEKEE (reference sequence). With 4 bases clipped from V and 1 base from J, the junction kept 9 bases outside the gene matches. There are 17 residues in the CDR3. The CDR3 DNA is TGTGCCAGCAGCAATAGACAGGGGGCGGCGGGCACAGATACGCAGTATTTT. This translates into CASSNRQGAAGTDTQYF.

This clone has just a few counts. The J gene is TRBJ1-3, the V gene TRBV29-1; D not certain. Germline CDR1 reads SQVTM; CDR2 reads ANQGSEA. Trimming stripped 2 bases from V and 0 bases from J, with 5 bases between. This CDR3 is built from 13 residues. The CDR3 region is CSVEPYSGNTIYF. CDR3 sequence (DNA): TGCAGCGTTGAACCGTACTCTGGAAACACCATATATTTT. Full variable domain (outside the CDR3, taken from reference TRBV29-1 and TRBJ1-3): SAVISQKPSRDICQRGTSLTIQCQVDSQVTMMFWYRQQPGQSLTLIATANQGSEATYESGFVIDKFPISRPNLTFSTLTVSNMSPEDSSIYLCSVEPYSGNTIYFGEGSWLTVV.

This clone was counted only a few times. The chain employs TRBV5-1 and TRBJ1-2, with a weak D call TRBD1 (5 bases). Deletions cut 6 bases from V and 6 bases from J, with 18 bases between. The CDR3 runs to 14 residues. Germline loops: CDR1 SGHRS, CDR2 YFSETQ. In nucleotides, the CDR3 is TGCGCCAGCACCCAGACAGCCTCATTCGATGGCTACACCTTC. Its translation: CASTQTASFDGYTF. The whole variable domain, filled in from reference TRBV5-1 and TRBJ1-2, reads KAGVTQTPRYLIKTRGQQVTLSCSPISGHRSVSWYQQTPGQGLQFLFEYFSETQRNKGNFPGRFSGRQFSNSRSEMNVSTLELGDSALYLCASTQTASFDGYTFGSGTRLTVV.

The chain couples TRBV4-2 to TRBJ2-1; D uncertain. Trimming shortened V by 1 base and J by 4 bases, and 8 bases separated the two germline ends. Germline CDR1 and CDR2: LGHNA and YNFKEQ. CDR3 length: 14 residues. CDR3 sequence reads: CASSQVTRYNEQFF. As DNA, the CDR3 is TGTGCCAGCAGCCAAGTTACAAGGTACAATGAGCAGTTCTTC.

This clone has just a few counts. The CDR3 protein is CASSEIAGVNSPLHF. In DNA, the CDR3 is TGTGCCAGCAGTGAAATTGCAGGGGTTAATTCACCCCTCCACTTT. This chain links TRBV25-1 with TRBJ1-6, with D maybe TRBD1 (6 bases). Germline CDR1 and CDR2: MGHDK and SYGVNS. This CDR3 spans 15 amino acids. The ends were cut back, 2 bases at V and 6 bases at J, with 11 bases in the middle.

The rearrangement links TRBV5-8 to TRBJ2-2; the match to TRBD1 covers 9 bases. The CDR3 is 16 amino acids. V lost 2 bases and J lost 4; bases outside the gene matches: 6. Germline CDR1 is SGHTS and CDR2 is YDEGEE. Here the CDR3 DNA reads TGTGCCAGCAGCTTTACAGGGGGCGCCAGCACCGGGGAGCTGTTTTTT. This translates into CASSFTGGASTGELFF. Based on the CDR3 plus reference TRBV5-8 and TRBJ2-2, the full variable domain is EAGVTQSPTHLIKTRGQQATLRCSPISGHTSVYWYQQALGLGLQFLLWYDEGEERNRGNFPPRFSGRQFPNYSSELNVNALELEDSALYLCASSFTGGASTGELFFGEGSRLTVL.

The count of this clone is one. The V and J genes are TRBV19 and TRBJ2-7; no firm D call. The CDR3 covers 13 residues. The V gene's germline CDR1 is LNHDA and CDR2 SQIVND (reference sequence). V lost 9 bases, J lost 0 bases, and 12 bases lay in between. The CDR3 spells CASRSTSSYEQYF. The CDR3 DNA reads as TGTGCCAGCCGATCTACCAGCTCCTACGAGCAGTACTTC.

This chain joins TRBV7-7 and TRBJ1-5; D call uncertain. This CDR3 contains 13 residues. The V gene's germline CDR1 is SSHAT and CDR2 FNYEAQ (reference sequence). Trimming shortened V by 1 base and J by 3 bases, and 4 bases separated the two germline ends. As DNA, the CDR3 is TGTGCCAGCAGCTTAGACCTCAATCAGCCCCAGCATTTT. Translated: CASSLDLNQPQHF. Full variable domain (outside the CDR3, taken from reference TRBV7-7 and TRBJ1-5): GAGVSQSPRYKVTKRGQDVTLRCDPISSHATLYWYQQALGQGPEFLTYFNYEAQPDKSGLPSDRFSAERPEGSISTLTIQRTEQRDSAMYRCASSLDLNQPQHFGDGTRLSIL.

A few counts support this clone. The chain links TRBV2 to TRBJ1-2; D may be TRBD1 (6 bases). The germline V gene has CDR1 SNHLY and CDR2 FYNNEI. V gave up 7 bases and J gave up 2 bases, with 14 bases separating them. The CDR3 is made up of 14 amino acids. The CDR3 region has the DNA TGTGCCAGCATTAGAGGTCAGGGGAACTATGGCTACACCTTC. Protein product: CASIRGQGNYGYTF.

The V and J genes are TRBV5-1 and TRBJ2-7; a possible D gene is TRBD2 (5 bases). Germline CDR1 and CDR2: SGHRS and YFSETQ. The CDR3 totals 15 residues. The V end lost 1 base, the J end lost 1 base, and 12 bases lay between the germline ends. The CDR3 reads CASSLTGGSSYEQYF. CDR3 nucleotide sequence: TGCGCCAGCAGCTTGACGGGCGGGTCTTCCTACGAGCAGTACTTC.

The chain has TRBV7-9 and TRBJ2-1; D is ambiguous. Germline CDR1 and CDR2: SEHNR and FQNEAQ (reference sequence). This CDR3 spans 12 amino acids. V lost 5 bases and J lost 9, with 11 bases in between. The CDR3 loop reads CASSQDVGEQFF. The CDR3 DNA sequence: TGTGCCAGCAGCCAGGACGTGGGTGAGCAGTTCTTC.

V gene TRBV6-5 combines with J gene TRBJ1-2; perhaps TRBD1 as D (6 bases). Trimming removed 5 bases from V and 8 bases from J, with 9 bases in between. The CDR3 runs to 11 residues. Germline V gene sequence: CDR1 MNHEY, CDR2 SVGAGI. DNA of the CDR3: TGTGCCAGCAGTCAAGGACAGGGCTACACCTTC. It is translated as CASSQGQGYTF.

This clone was counted between two and nine times. The V and J genes are TRBV5-1 and TRBJ2-7; 8 bases line up with TRBD1. CDR3 size: 14 residues. CDR1 is SGHRS, CDR2 YFSETQ, per germline. The J segment lost 7 bases and the V segment lost 3 bases, leaving 9 bases of the junction unmatched. The CDR3 spells CASSSGTGLGEQYF. As DNA, the CDR3 is TGCGCCAGCAGCTCCGGGACAGGTTTAGGGGAGCAGTACTTC.

This clone showed up just a few times. The chain combines TRBV4-2 with TRBJ2-5; 10 bases are a match to TRBD2. This CDR3 contains 17 residues. Germline trimming cut 1 base from V and 1 base from J; bases unmatched to any gene: 6. Germline CDR1 reads LGHNA; CDR2 reads YNFKEQ. The CDR3: CASSQVGSSGGQETQYF. The CDR3 coding sequence is TGTGCCAGCAGCCAAGTGGGGTCTAGCGGGGGCCAAGAGACCCAGTACTTC.

The V and J genes are TRBV6-5 and TRBJ2-7; the D gene is possibly TRBD2 (5 bases). Trimming pared 0 bases from V and 3 bases from J, leaving 6 bases between. Germline V gene lookup returns CDR1 MNHEY and CDR2 SVGAGI. This CDR3 contains 13 residues. CDR3: CASSYSRDYEQYF. The CDR3 coding sequence is TGTGCCAGCAGTTACTCGAGGGACTACGAGCAGTACTTC.

The rearrangement uses TRBV20-1 and TRBJ2-5; no definite D call. Looked up from germline, CDR1 is DFQATT and CDR2 is SNEGSKA (reference sequence). CDR3 size: 11 residues. The V end was cut by 0 bases, the J end by 5 bases, with 4 bases between. CDR3 region: CSARDLETQYF. As DNA, the CDR3 is TGCAGTGCTAGAGATCTTGAGACCCAGTACTTC.

The chain is built from TRBV5-1 and TRBJ2-3; D is ambiguous. CDR1 SGHRS and CDR2 YFSETQ come from the germline V gene. The CDR3 runs 17 residues. V lost 1 base and J lost 1, with 16 bases in between. The CDR3 spells CASSLQPPGAGTDTQYF. Here the CDR3 DNA reads TGCGCCAGCAGCTTGCAGCCACCTGGTGCAGGCACAGATACGCAGTATTTT.

About this clone: No DNA is shown, since the ends of the CDR3 on it are uncertain; the CDR3 is the one TCRdb lists. The chain is built from TRBV28 and TRBJ1-1. Per the germline V gene, CDR1 is MDHEN and CDR2 is SYDVKM. The CDR3 totals 13 residues, both ends included. The CDR3 sequence: CAIKFGAGPKAFF.